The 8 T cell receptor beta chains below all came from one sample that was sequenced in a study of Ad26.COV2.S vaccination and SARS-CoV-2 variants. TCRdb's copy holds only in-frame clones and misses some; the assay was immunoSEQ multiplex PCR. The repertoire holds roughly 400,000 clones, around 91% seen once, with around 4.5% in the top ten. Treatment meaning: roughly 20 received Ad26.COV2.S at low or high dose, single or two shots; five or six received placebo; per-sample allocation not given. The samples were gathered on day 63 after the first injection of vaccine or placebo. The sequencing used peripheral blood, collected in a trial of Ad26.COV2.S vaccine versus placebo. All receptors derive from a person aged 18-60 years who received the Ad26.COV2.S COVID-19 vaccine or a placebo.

The chain's CDR3 is CASSLRLSISYEQYF. CDR3 nucleotides: TGTGCCAGCAGTCTACGACTCAGTATCTCCTACGAGCAGTACTTC. The chain carries TRBV27 and TRBJ2-7, with D unresolved. The CDR3 contains 15 residues. The V gene lost 5 bases and the J gene lost 0 bases, with 14 bases spanning the gap. Per the germline V gene, CDR1 is MNHEY and CDR2 is SMNVEV (reference sequence).

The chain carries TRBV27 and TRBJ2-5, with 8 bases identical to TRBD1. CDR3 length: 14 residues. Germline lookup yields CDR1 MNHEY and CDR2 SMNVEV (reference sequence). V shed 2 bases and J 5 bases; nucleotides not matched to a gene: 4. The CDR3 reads CASSLTDRVETQYF. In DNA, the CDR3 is TGTGCCAGCAGTTTAACGGACAGGGTGGAGACCCAGTACTTC.

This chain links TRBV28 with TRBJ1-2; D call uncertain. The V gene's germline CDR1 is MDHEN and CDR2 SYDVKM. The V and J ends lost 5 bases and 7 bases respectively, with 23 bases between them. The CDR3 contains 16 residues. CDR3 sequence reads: CASSPLGGLQPLGYTF. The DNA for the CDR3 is TGTGCCAGCAGTCCTCTGGGCGGCCTACAACCTCTTGGCTACACCTTC.

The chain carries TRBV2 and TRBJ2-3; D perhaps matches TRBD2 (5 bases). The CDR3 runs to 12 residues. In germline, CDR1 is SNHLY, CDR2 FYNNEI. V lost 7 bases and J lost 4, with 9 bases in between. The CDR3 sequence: CASNPLADTQYF. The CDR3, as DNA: TGTGCCAGCAATCCACTAGCAGATACGCAGTATTTT.

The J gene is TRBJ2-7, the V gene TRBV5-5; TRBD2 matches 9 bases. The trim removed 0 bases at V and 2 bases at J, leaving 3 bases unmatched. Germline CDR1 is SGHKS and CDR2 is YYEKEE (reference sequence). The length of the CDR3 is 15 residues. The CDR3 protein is CASSLGLADAYEQYF. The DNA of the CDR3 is TGTGCCAGCAGCTTGGGACTAGCGGATGCCTACGAGCAGTACTTC.

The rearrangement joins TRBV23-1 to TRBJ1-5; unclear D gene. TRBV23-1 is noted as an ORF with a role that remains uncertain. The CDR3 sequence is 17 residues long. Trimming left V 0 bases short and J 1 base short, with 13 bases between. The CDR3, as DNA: TGCGCCAGCAGTCAATCAAGCATGCAGGTAAGCAATCAGCCCCAGCATTTT. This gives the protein CASSQSSMQVSNQPQHF.

DNA for the CDR3: TGTGCCAGCAGTGAAGGACAGGGAATGACCGGGGAGCTGTTTTTT. Protein product: CASSEGQGMTGELFF. This chain links TRBV6-4 with TRBJ2-2; 8 positions agree with TRBD1. The junction had 5 bases not matched to a gene; V was cut back by 3 bases and J by 5 bases. The CDR3 is made up of 15 amino acids. Germline CDR1 reads MRHNA; CDR2 reads SNTAGT.

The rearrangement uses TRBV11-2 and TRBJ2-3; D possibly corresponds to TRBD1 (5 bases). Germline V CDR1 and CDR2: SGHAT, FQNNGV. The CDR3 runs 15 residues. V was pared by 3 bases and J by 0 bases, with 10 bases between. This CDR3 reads CASSFIAGSTDTQYF. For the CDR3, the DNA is TGTGCCAGCAGCTTTATCGCAGGGAGCACAGATACGCAGTATTTT.